This is a list of T cell receptor beta chains from one sample in a study of blood T cell repertoires in COVID-19. Clones were sequenced by immunoSEQ multiplex PCR, and TCRdb holds only the in-frame ones, with some missing. There are approximately 300,000 clones in the sample; roughly 89% occur only once, and around 1.9% lies in the top ten. Sequencing input: peripheral blood. The receptors were gathered from a woman in her twenties or thirties with COVID-19, enrolled during active disease. Both conserved end residues are part of each CDR3. Fields, in order: clone size, D gene, J gene, V gene, CDR3 DNA, CDR3 protein. The D gene is left open where the match is weak. The size of a clone is reported for some rows only, either as once, few or many, or as a class for expanded clones.

>NA|TRBD1|TRBJ1-3|TRBV5-1
TGCGCCCGCCCCACCGGGGACAGGCCTGGAAACACCATATATTTT
CARPTGDRPGNTIYF
>NA|NA|TRBJ2-3|TRBV28
TGTGCCAGCAGTATTCCGTACACAGATACGCAGTATTTT
CASSIPYTDTQYF
>NA|NA|TRBJ1-1|TRBV5-4
TGTGCCAGCGGAAGAGGAGGAGATCCAGAAGCTTTCTTT
CASGRGGDPEAFF
>NA|TRBD1|TRBJ1-1|TRBV4-1
TGCGCCAGCAGCCGCAGCGAGAACAGGGGGAACACTGAAGCTTTCTTT
CASSRSENRGNTEAFF
>few|TRBD1|TRBJ1-6|TRBV19
TGTGCCAGTAGCGAGACAGGGCTTATCCCCCTCCACTTT
CASSETGLIPLHF
>NA|NA|TRBJ2-2|TRBV7-2
TGTGCCAGCAGCTGGAGGGGCCCGAACACCGGGGAGCTGTTTTTT
CASSWRGPNTGELFF
>NA|NA|TRBJ2-6|TRBV5-1
TGCGCCAGCAGCCTAGATAACTCTGGGGCCAACGTCCTGACTTTC
CASSLDNSGANVLTF
>NA|TRBD1|TRBJ1-2|TRBV2
TGTGCCAGCAGCGTCATGGCGACAGGGGATCTGGGCTATGGCTACACCTTC
CASSVMATGDLGYGYTF
>NA|NA|TRBJ1-1|TRBV6-5
TGTGCCAGCAGTCGAGGCGGGAGCGCGAACACTGAAGCTTTCTTT
CASSRGGSANTEAFF
>once|TRBD1|TRBJ1-6|TRBV9
TGTGCCAGCAGCCCTGACCCCGGGACAGGAGCTTCACCCCTCCACTTT
CASSPDPGTGASPLHF
>NA|TRBD1|TRBJ1-6|TRBV18
TGTGCCAGCTCACGGACAGGACAAAGTGACTCACCCCTCCACTTT
CASSRTGQSDSPLHF
>NA|NA|TRBJ2-1|TRBV4-3
TGCGCCAGCAGCCAAGATGGAGGGCTGGATGAGCAGTTCTTC
CASSQDGGLDEQFF
>NA|TRBD2|TRBJ2-2|TRBV7-8
TGTGCCAGCAGACAAATCCGGGGGGCCGGGGAGCTGTTTTTT
CASRQIRGAGELFF
>NA|NA|TRBJ2-5|TRBV7-2
TGTGCCAGCAGCTTAGCGGGGCGGGGTGAGACCCAGTACTTC
CASSLAGRGETQYF
>NA|NA|TRBJ2-7|TRBV13
TGTGCCAGCAGCGCCCGGGGTGCGAGCTCCTACGAGCAGTACTTC
CASSARGASSYEQYF
>NA|TRBD2|TRBJ2-3|TRBV3-1/TRBV3-2
TGTGCCAGCAGCCAAAGACGCGGGGGGTCCACAGATACGCAGTATTTT
CASSQRRGGSTDTQYF
>NA|NA|TRBJ1-4|TRBV3-1/TRBV3-2
TGTGCCAGCAGCCAGGGAGATGAAAAACTGTTTTTT
CASSQGDEKLFF
>NA|TRBD1|TRBJ1-3|TRBV19
TGTGCCAGTAGTATAGAGCGGACAGGGGGCCCAAACACCATATATTTT
CASSIERTGGPNTIYF
>NA|TRBD1|TRBJ1-2|TRBV28
TGTGCCAGCAAGGACAGGGGCTCGATCTATGGCTACACCTTC
CASKDRGSIYGYTF
>NA|NA|TRBJ1-2|TRBV5-8
TGTGCCAGCAGCCTCATTTCCGGGCGGGTAGGCTACACCTTC
CASSLISGRVGYTF
>NA|NA|TRBJ2-2|TRBV29-1
TGTTCGTGTCTGGGGCCGTCCGGGGAGCTGTTTTTT
CSCLGPSGELFF
>NA|NA|TRBJ1-3|TRBV4-1
TGCGCCAGCAGCCAAGATGGAGGGTTTAGCTCTGGAAACACCATATATTTT
CASSQDGGFSSGNTIYF
>NA|NA|TRBJ1-1|TRBV7-3
TGTGCCAGCAGCCCTAATATGAACACTGAAGCTTTCTTT
CASSPNMNTEAFF
>NA|TRBD1|TRBJ1-6|TRBV5-5
TGTGCCAGCAGCTTGGGGGGACAGTCCTATAATTCACCCCTCCACTTT
CASSLGGQSYNSPLHF
>NA|TRBD1|TRBJ2-3|TRBV7-2
TGTGCCAGCAGCTTAACTGCCGGGACAGATCGCACAGATACGCAGTATTTT
CASSLTAGTDRTDTQYF
>NA|NA|TRBJ2-1|TRBV19
TGTGCCAGTAGTGTACTAGTAGGTGAGCAGTTCTTC
CASSVLVGEQFF
>once|NA|TRBJ2-5|TRBV7-8
TGTGCCAGCAGCGTTATATCACGGGAGACCCAGTACTTC
CASSVISRETQYF
>NA|NA|TRBJ2-3|TRBV5-6
TGTGCCAGCAGCTCACTGCATGGTAGCGGCCATTCGGATACGCAGTATTTT
CASSSLHGSGHSDTQYF
>NA|NA|TRBJ1-4|TRBV29-1
TGCAGCGTTGCCAGGGCCTCTAATGAAAAACTGTTTTTT
CSVARASNEKLFF
>NA|NA|TRBJ1-5|TRBV6-5
TGTGCCAGCAGTACGGGGGTTAGCAATCAGCCCCAGCATTTT
CASSTGVSNQPQHF
>once|NA|TRBJ1-4|TRBV5-1
TGCGCCAGCAGAGGACTCCAGTCAACTAATGAAAAACTGTTTTTT
CASRGLQSTNEKLFF
>once|NA|TRBJ1-2|TRBV3-1/TRBV3-2
TGTGCCAGCAGCCAGCTAGGGGGAATCTATGGCTACACCTTC
CASSQLGGIYGYTF
>NA|NA|TRBJ1-6|TRBV7-2
TGTGCCAGCAGCTTGGGGGGTTTTAATTCACCCCTCCACTTT
CASSLGGFNSPLHF
>NA|TRBD1|TRBJ1-2|TRBV2
TGTGCCAGCAGTGAAGGGACAGGGCCCGGTGGCTACACCTTC
CASSEGTGPGGYTF
>NA|NA|TRBJ1-1|TRBV19
TGTGCCAGTAGTATAGCAGGAGGGAACACTGAAGCTTTCTTT
CASSIAGGNTEAFF
>NA|NA|TRBJ1-2|TRBV10-3
TGTGCCATCAGTGAGATTGGAGGGGCGTTTGGCTACACCTTC
CAISEIGGAFGYTF
>NA|NA|TRBJ1-1|TRBV19
TGTGCCAGTAGTCCTCGCAGGGCGAACACTGAAGCTTTCTTT
CASSPRRANTEAFF
>NA|TRBD2|TRBJ2-1|TRBV6-1
TGTGCCAGCAGTGAATGGTCGGGGGGGATCTCCTACAATGAGCAGTTCTTC
CASSEWSGGISYNEQFF
>few|TRBD1|TRBJ2-3|TRBV19
TGTGCCAGTAGTATTATCGACAGGGGGCGGGATACGCAGTATTTT
CASSIIDRGRDTQYF
>NA|TRBD1|TRBJ1-2|TRBV19
TGTGCCAGTACTCCGACAGGGAGGAATGGCTACACCTTC
CASTPTGRNGYTF
>once|NA|TRBJ1-2|TRBV6-5
TGTGCCAGCACCCAAGGGGGGGGCTATGGCTACACCTTC
CASTQGGGYGYTF
>NA|NA|TRBJ1-2|TRBV5-1
TGCGCCAGCAGCTTGGCAGGGAACTATGGCTACACCTTC
CASSLAGNYGYTF
>NA|TRBD2|TRBJ2-2|TRBV11-3
TGTGCCGCTTCGGGGGGGCACACCGGGGAGCTGTTTTTT
CAASGGHTGELFF
>NA|NA|TRBJ1-1|TRBV19
TGTGCCAGTAGTACAGGGTATGATCCCCAGACGATGGAAGCTTTCTTT
CASSTGYDPQTMEAFF
>NA|TRBD1|TRBJ2-3|TRBV9
TGTGCCAGCAGCCCCCGGGCGACAGGGATCACAGATACGCAGTATTTT
CASSPRATGITDTQYF
>NA|TRBD1|TRBJ1-2|TRBV6-5
TGTGCCAGCCTTTTCTCAGGGGGCTGGTGGGATGGCTACACCTTC
CASLFSGGWWDGYTF
>NA|NA|TRBJ1-1|TRBV19
TGTGCCAGTAGGGACCAGGGAGGGACTGAAGCTTTCTTT
CASRDQGGTEAFF
>NA|NA|TRBJ1-1|TRBV2
TGTGCCAGCTCCTCTCAGGGCCTTCGTCCTGAAGCTTTCTTT
CASSSQGLRPEAFF
>NA|TRBD1|TRBJ1-2|TRBV4-2
TGTGCCAGCAGCCAGATCCGGGACAGGGTCTTGCGTGGCTACACCTTC
CASSQIRDRVLRGYTF
>NA|NA|TRBJ1-1|TRBV12-3/TRBV12-4
TGTGCCAGCAGTTTCGGGACTTTGGCTTTCTTT
CASSFGTLAFF
>NA|TRBD1|TRBJ1-1|TRBV6-5
TGTGCCAGCAAAACAGGGGCGACTCTAAACACTGAAGCTTTCTTT
CASKTGATLNTEAFF
>NA|NA|TRBJ2-3|TRBV19
TGTGCCAGTAGTGGGGCTTGGGGAGATACGCAGTATTTT
CASSGAWGDTQYF
>NA|TRBD2|TRBJ2-1|TRBV3-1/TRBV3-2
TGTGCCAGCAGCCAAGTCCTAGCGGGGGAACGGCAGTTCTTC
CASSQVLAGERQFF
>NA|TRBD1|TRBJ2-7|TRBV9
TGTGCCAGCAGCGCAGGGGGCCACGAGCAGTACTTC
CASSAGGHEQYF
>NA|NA|TRBJ2-5|TRBV7-2
TGTGCCAGCAGTTATAGAACCCAAGAGACCCAGTACTTC
CASSYRTQETQYF
>NA|NA|TRBJ1-5|TRBV7-6
TGTGCCAGCAGCTTAACGGCGGGGGGGTTCAGCAATCAGCCCCAGCATTTT
CASSLTAGGFSNQPQHF
>NA|NA|TRBJ1-4|TRBV7-8
TGTGCCAGCAGCTTAGGGACACAGGGCCGGTGGGAAAAACTGTTTTTT
CASSLGTQGRWEKLFF
>NA|NA|TRBJ1-2|TRBV9
TGTGCCAGCAGCGTAGCCCCGGAGGATTCGGGCTATGGCTACACCTTC
CASSVAPEDSGYGYTF
>NA|NA|TRBJ1-2|TRBV6-5
TGTGCCAGCAGCCCATTTGGGGCCCGTGGAGGCTACACCTTC
CASSPFGARGGYTF